This TCR beta chain is drawn from a study of cytomegalovirus exposure and HLA in healthy donors. In the study overall: Across 350 to 400 genotyped donors, more than 75% landed in the Caucasian-associated ancestry cluster. General study results and limits: TCR beta sequences numbering 15,000 to 20,000 were associated with HLA alleles at 0.05 false discovery rate in a later analysis.

The PCR used 60 Vbeta and 13 Jbeta primers. Sequencing was performed with immunoSEQ multiplex PCR; in TCRdb, only in-frame clones are kept and a portion is missing. This sample contains more than 110,000 clones. The length of the CDR3 is 17 residues. Per germline, CDR1 LGHNA and CDR2 YNFKEQ. The V and J ends lost 6 bases and 5 bases, in that order; junction bases with no gene match: 15. Notes on this clone: Its target is unknown.

The chain recombines TRBV4-2 with TRBJ2-1, with 8 nucleotides matching TRBD1. This TCR was recovered from a man in his forties or fifties in good health and CMV-seronegative. Sequenced material: PBMCs. CDR3 sequence (DNA): TGTGCCAGCAGTCCACAGAACCAGGGGGCGCGCAACAATGAGCAGTTCTTC. Translating it yields CASSPQNQGARNNEQFF.